The T cell receptor (beta chain) described here comes from a study of cytomegalovirus exposure and HLA in healthy donors. A remark on this clone: Antigen: not known.

V shed 4 bases and J shed 3 bases, with 11 bases lying between them. Looked up from germline, CDR1 is MRHNA and CDR2 is SNTAGT. This CDR3 has 14 residues. Notes on the study in general: Later analysis showed most CMV-associated TCR beta chains appearing HLA-restricted. At a 0.05 false discovery rate, a later analysis found about 17,000 TCR beta sequences to be associated with HLA alleles.

The PCR had 60 Vbeta and 13 Jbeta primers. In the authors' workflow: In a later analysis, roughly 86 million unique TCR beta chains included roughly 11 million shared by two or more donors. The repertoire was sequenced with immunoSEQ multiplex PCR; TCRdb's copy has only in-frame clones and lacks some. V, J and clone size are those of that table, while D and trimming were read from the DNA. This sample's table has approximately 120,000 clones. Sequencing was performed on PBMCs. The sequence was obtained from a man between 18 and 35 years old in good health and CMV-seronegative. V gene TRBV6-4 combines with J gene TRBJ2-3; weak D call: TRBD2 (6 bases). The CDR3 loop is CASSASETTDTQYF. CDR3 bases: TGTGCCAGCAGTGCTAGCGAAACAACAGATACGCAGTATTTT.